The 16 T cell receptor beta chains listed next were all sequenced from one sample in a study of PD-1 blockade in classical Hodgkin lymphoma. No patient escaped relapse after autologous stem cell transplantation, and brentuximab vedotin exposure varied. TCRdb's copy holds only in-frame clones and misses some; the assay was immunoSEQ multiplex PCR. The top ten clones hold approximately 6.3% of a sample with approximately 100,000 clones, around 89% of them seen once. The source was peripheral blood mononuclear cells (PBMCs), collected before the second cycle of nivolumab. These receptors came from a human donor with classical Hodgkin lymphoma.

The rearrangement uses TRBV19 and TRBJ2-7, with 7 bases fitting TRBD2. The CDR3 is made up of 13 amino acids. J gave up 2 bases and V 9 bases, and 7 bases lay outside the gene matches. Germline loops: CDR1 LNHDA, CDR2 SQIVND (reference sequence). CDR3 nucleotides: TGTGCCAGCGGTTGGGGACTAACCTACGAGCAGTACTTC. Its translation is CASGWGLTYEQYF.

The gene calls are TRBV6-1 and TRBJ2-1; 8 positions agree with TRBD2. Looked up from germline, CDR1 is MNHNS and CDR2 is SASEGT. The V and J ends lost 1 base and 6 bases, in that order; junction bases with no gene match: 11. The CDR3 is 17 residues long. The DNA for the CDR3 is TGTGCCAGCAGTGAAGACTTCTTACTAGCGGAAACCAATGAGCAGTTCTTC. This translates into CASSEDFLLAETNEQFF.

This clone was observed once. V gene TRBV19 combines with J gene TRBJ2-1; 8 bases align to TRBD1. This CDR3 spans 14 amino acids. The germline V gene encodes CDR1 LNHDA and CDR2 SQIVND (reference sequence). J was trimmed by 9 bases and V by 4 bases; bases with no gene match: 8. CDR3 amino acids: CASSTGTGPGEQFF. CDR3 bases: TGTGCCAGTAGTACCGGGACAGGTCCCGGTGAGCAGTTCTTC.

For this clone: This sample also contains other DNA sequences that code for the same CDR3. This chain joins TRBV7-2 and TRBJ2-3; 14 nucleotides agree with TRBD2. This CDR3 contains 16 residues. The ends lost 4 bases at V and 4 bases at J; junction bases unmatched: 4. CDR1 is SGHTA, CDR2 FQGNSA, per germline. The CDR3 DNA is TGTGCCAGCAGCTCCTGGACTAGCGGGGGGTCAGATACGCAGTATTTT. Translating gives CASSSWTSGGSDTQYF. The entire variable domain, with the rest obtained from reference TRBV7-2 and TRBJ2-3, is as follows: GAGVSQSPSNKVTEKGKDVELRCDPISGHTALYWYRQSLGQGLEFLIYFQGNSAPDKSGLPSDRFSAERTGGSVSTLTIQRTQQEDSAVYLCASSSWTSGGSDTQYFGPGTRLTVL.

V gene TRBV9 combines with J gene TRBJ2-7; 8 bases fit TRBD1. This CDR3 comprises 13 residues. After removal of 2 bases from V and 7 bases from J, the junction contained 5 bases not matched to a gene. The germline V gene encodes CDR1 SGDLS and CDR2 YYNGEE. The CDR3 here is CASSVTGAEEQYF. CDR3 in DNA: TGTGCCAGCAGCGTGACAGGGGCGGAAGAGCAGTACTTC.

The chain combines TRBV4-2 with TRBJ1-5; no reliable D call. Germline V CDR1 and CDR2: LGHNA, YNFKEQ. The length of the CDR3 is 11 residues. Deletions cut 8 bases from V and 3 bases from J, with 5 bases between. The CDR3 DNA follows: TGTGCCAGCGGTTACAATCAGCCCCAGCATTTT. This sequence encodes CASGYNQPQHF.

This clone is a singleton in its sample. The chain is built from TRBV4-2 and TRBJ2-3; TRBD2 matches 7 bases. CDR1 is LGHNA and CDR2 is YNFKEQ in the germline V gene. CDR3 length: 20 amino acids. V was clipped by 0 bases and J by 0 bases; unmatched bases: 15. The CDR3 DNA follows: TGTGCCAGCAGCCAAGAGAGTCTAGCGGTTTCCTCAACTAGCACAGATACGCAGTATTTT. This codes for CASSQESLAVSSTSTDTQYF.

The chain carries TRBV6-5 and TRBJ2-7, with D tentatively TRBD2 (6 bases). V lost 0 bases and J lost 4, with 10 bases in between. This CDR3 is 14 amino acids long. Per the germline V gene, CDR1 is MNHEY and CDR2 is SVGAGI. The CDR3 loop is CASSYSRGFYEQYF. In DNA form, the CDR3 reads TGTGCCAGCAGTTACTCCCGGGGGTTTTACGAGCAGTACTTC.

This clone was recorded once. V is TRBV7-8 and J is TRBJ2-3; D gene uncertain. This CDR3 has 16 residues. The V end was cut by 2 bases, the J end by 0 bases, with 12 bases between. Germline CDR1 is SGHVS and CDR2 is FQNEAQ. CDR3 in DNA: TGTGCCAGCAGCTTATTATTCCGGTCTAGCACAGATACGCAGTATTTT. Translated, it gives CASSLLFRSSTDTQYF.

The chain carries TRBV5-1 and TRBJ2-7, with 9 bases lining up with TRBD1. Germline values: CDR1 SGHRS, CDR2 YFSETQ. The J segment lost 6 bases and the V segment lost 0 bases, leaving 4 bases of the junction unmatched. The CDR3 length is 14 residues. CDR3 sequence reads: CASSLGQGVGEQYF. The CDR3 DNA sequence: TGCGCCAGCAGCTTGGGACAGGGGGTTGGCGAGCAGTACTTC.

The chain has TRBV9 and TRBJ1-4; maybe TRBD1 (6 bases). CDR1 SGDLS and CDR2 YYNGEE come from the germline V gene. The CDR3 consists of 15 residues. V was pared by 4 bases and J by 4 bases, with 14 bases between. CDR3 sequence reads: CASSPLGQLNEKLFF. The CDR3 DNA reads TGTGCCAGCAGCCCACTAGGACAGCTTAATGAAAAACTGTTTTTT.

The chain carries TRBV6-1 and TRBJ1-4; a possible D gene is TRBD1 (5 bases). The CDR3 has 13 residues. The germline CDR1 and CDR2 sequences are MNHNS and SASEGT. Between the trimmed V and J ends, which lost 3 bases and 7 bases, there was a span of 9 bases. For the CDR3, the DNA is TGTGCCAGCAGTGAGAGGGGATCTGAAAAACTGTTTTTT. It codes for CASSERGSEKLFF.

The chain couples TRBV7-9 to TRBJ1-4; D unresolved. V dropped 3 bases and J dropped 5 bases, with 13 bases sitting between them. CDR3 length equals 15 residues. Germline loops: CDR1 SEHNR, CDR2 FQNEAQ (reference sequence). The CDR3: CASSFGPGLNEKLFF. CDR3 sequence (DNA): TGTGCCAGCAGCTTCGGTCCGGGGTTAAATGAAAAACTGTTTTTT.

This clone showed up just a few times. DNA for the CDR3: TGTGCCAGTAGTATCCCTGGGAGCTATGGCTACACCTTC. This encodes CASSIPGSYGYTF. The chain couples TRBV19 to TRBJ1-2, with D unresolved. Germline V gene lookup returns CDR1 LNHDA and CDR2 SQIVND (reference sequence). V shed 3 bases and J shed 4 bases, with 9 bases lying between them. The CDR3 is 13 residues long.

V and J are TRBV5-6 and TRBJ1-6; no firm D call. The CDR3 sequence is 14 residues long. Germline V gene data show CDR1 as SGHDT and CDR2 as YYEEEE. The V and J ends lost 1 base and 6 bases respectively, with 8 bases between them. CDR3 nucleotides: TGTGCCAGCAGCTTGACAGCTTCTAATTCACCCCTCCACTTT. Translating it yields CASSLTASNSPLHF. Looking up the rest from reference TRBV5-6 and TRBJ1-6 gives the full variable domain: DAGVTQSPTHLIKTRGQQVTLRCSPKSGHDTVSWYQQALGQGPQFIFQYYEEEERQRGNFPDRFSGHQFPNYSSELNVNALLLGDSALYLCASSLTASNSPLHFGNGTRLTVT.

The chain carries TRBV15 and TRBJ2-5, with D possibly being TRBD2 (6 bases). The ends were cut back, 0 bases at V and 5 bases at J, with 16 bases in the middle. The germline CDR1 and CDR2 sequences are LNHNV and YYDKDF (reference sequence). The CDR3 runs 16 residues. Written as DNA, the CDR3 is TGTGCCACCAGCAGAGATGGTGGGGGGTTAGTCGAGACCCAGTACTTC. Protein sequence: CATSRDGGGLVETQYF.